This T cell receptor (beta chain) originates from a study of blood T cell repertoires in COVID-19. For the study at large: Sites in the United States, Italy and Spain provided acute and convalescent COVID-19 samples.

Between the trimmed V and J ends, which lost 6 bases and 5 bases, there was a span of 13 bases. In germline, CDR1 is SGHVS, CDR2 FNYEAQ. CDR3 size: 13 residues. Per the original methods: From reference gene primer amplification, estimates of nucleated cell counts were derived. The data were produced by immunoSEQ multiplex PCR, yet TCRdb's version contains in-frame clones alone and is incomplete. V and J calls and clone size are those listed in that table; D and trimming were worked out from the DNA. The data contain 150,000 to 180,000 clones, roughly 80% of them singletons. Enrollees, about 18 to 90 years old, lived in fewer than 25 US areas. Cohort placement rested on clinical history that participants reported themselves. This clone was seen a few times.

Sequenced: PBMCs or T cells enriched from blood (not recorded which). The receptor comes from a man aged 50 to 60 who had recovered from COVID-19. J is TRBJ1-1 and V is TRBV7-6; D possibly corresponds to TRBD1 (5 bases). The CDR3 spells CASSTQGYTEAFF. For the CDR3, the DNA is TGTGCCAGCAGTACTCAGGGATATACTGAAGCTTTCTTT.